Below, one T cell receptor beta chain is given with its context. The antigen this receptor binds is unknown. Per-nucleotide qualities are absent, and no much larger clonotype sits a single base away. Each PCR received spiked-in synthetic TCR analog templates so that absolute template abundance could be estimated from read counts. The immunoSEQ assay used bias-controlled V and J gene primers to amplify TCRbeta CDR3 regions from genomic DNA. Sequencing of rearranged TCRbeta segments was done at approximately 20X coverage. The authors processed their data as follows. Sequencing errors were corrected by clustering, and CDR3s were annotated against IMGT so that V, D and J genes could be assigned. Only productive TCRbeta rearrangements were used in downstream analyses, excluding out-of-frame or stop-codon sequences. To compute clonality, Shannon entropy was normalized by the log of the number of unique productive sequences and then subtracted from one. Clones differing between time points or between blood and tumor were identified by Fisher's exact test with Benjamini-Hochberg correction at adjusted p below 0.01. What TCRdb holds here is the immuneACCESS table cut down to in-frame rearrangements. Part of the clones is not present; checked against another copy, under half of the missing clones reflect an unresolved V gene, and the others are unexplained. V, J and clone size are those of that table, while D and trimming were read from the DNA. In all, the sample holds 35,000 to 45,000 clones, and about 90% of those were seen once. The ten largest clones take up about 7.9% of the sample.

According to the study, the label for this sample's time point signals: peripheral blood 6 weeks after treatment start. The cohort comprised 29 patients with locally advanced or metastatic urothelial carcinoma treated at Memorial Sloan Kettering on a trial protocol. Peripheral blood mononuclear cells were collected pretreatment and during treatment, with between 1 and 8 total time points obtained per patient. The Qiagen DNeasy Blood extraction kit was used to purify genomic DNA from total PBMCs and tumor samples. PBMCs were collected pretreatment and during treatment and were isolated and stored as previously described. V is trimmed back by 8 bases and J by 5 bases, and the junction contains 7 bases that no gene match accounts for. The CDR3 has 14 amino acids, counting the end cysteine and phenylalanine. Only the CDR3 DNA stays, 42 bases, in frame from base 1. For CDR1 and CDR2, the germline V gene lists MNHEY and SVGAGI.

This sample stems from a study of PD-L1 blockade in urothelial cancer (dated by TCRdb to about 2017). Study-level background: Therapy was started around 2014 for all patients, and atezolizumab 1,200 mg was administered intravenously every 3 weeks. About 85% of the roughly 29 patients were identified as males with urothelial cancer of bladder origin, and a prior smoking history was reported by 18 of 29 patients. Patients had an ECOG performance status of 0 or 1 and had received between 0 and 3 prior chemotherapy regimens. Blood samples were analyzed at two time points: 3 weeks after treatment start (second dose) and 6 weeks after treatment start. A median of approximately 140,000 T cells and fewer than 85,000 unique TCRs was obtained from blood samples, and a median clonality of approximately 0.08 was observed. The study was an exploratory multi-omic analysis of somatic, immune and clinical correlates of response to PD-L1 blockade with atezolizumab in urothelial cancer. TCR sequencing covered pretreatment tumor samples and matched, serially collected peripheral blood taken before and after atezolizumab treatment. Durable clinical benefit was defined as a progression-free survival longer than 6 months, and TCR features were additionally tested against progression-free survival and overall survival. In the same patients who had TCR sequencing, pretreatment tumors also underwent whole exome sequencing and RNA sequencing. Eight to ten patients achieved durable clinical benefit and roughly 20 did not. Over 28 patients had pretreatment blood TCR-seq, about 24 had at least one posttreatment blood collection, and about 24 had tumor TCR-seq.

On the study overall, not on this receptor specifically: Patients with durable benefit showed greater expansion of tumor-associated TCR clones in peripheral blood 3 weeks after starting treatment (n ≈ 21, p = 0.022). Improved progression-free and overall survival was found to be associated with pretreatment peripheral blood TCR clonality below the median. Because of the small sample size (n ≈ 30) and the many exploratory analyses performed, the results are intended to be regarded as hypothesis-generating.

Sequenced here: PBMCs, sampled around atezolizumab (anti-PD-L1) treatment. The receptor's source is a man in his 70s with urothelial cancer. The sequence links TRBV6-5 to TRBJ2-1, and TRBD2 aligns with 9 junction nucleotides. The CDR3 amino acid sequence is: CASRGLARNNEQFF. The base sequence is TGTGCCAGCCGCGGACTAGCGAGGAACAATGAGCAGTTCTTC.